The entry that follows covers one T cell receptor (beta chain) sequence. Assay: immunoSEQ multiplex PCR; the TCRdb copy retains only in-frame clones and omits some. In the table there are 450,000 to 500,000 clones, 70% to 80% of which are singletons. Germline CDR1 reads SGHTA; CDR2 reads FQGTGA. The CDR3 spans 15 residues. Trimming stripped 2 bases from V and 1 base from J, with 10 bases between. The sample comes from a study of shared clonotypes between healthy human individuals. This TCR derives from a woman aged 40 to 49 in good health. Some clones in this sample may be carry-over from other donors' samples. Sequencing input: PBMCs. This rearrangement joins TRBV7-3 to TRBJ2-3; a possible D gene is TRBD2 (7 bases). CDR3 sequence (DNA): TGTGCCAGCAGCTTAGGGCGGGGGCGCACAGATACGCAGTATTTT. Protein: CASSLGRGRTDTQYF.